This T cell receptor (beta chain) was sequenced during a study of shared clonotypes between healthy human individuals. Profiling relied on immunoSEQ multiplex PCR, and the TCRdb table lists in-frame clones only, not all of them. Of some 2,000,000 clones in the sample, over 85% were seen once. The CDR3 loop spans 14 amino acids. Germline V gene data show CDR1 as SEHNR and CDR2 as FQNEAQ (reference sequence). The V and J ends lost 0 bases and 2 bases respectively, with 8 bases between them. The sample taken for sequencing was naive CD4+ T cells sorted from blood. Subset indicated: CD45RA+ positively selected. The clonotype originates from a man between 18 and 35 years old in good health. The rearrangement links TRBV7-9 to TRBJ2-7; D not resolved. The CDR3 is CASSLAENPYEQYF. The CDR3 DNA is TGTGCCAGCAGCTTAGCAGAGAATCCCTACGAGCAGTACTTC.